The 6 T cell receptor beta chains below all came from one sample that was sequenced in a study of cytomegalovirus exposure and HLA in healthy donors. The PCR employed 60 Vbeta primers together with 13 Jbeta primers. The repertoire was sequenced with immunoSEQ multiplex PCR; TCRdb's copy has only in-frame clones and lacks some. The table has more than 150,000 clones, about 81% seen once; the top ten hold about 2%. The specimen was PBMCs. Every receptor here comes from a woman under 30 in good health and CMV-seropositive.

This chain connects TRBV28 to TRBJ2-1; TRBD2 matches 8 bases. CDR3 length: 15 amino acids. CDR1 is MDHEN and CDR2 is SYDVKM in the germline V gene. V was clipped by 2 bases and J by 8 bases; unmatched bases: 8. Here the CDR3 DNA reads TGTGCCAGCAGTTTAGGGCGGGGGGATTCAGATGAGCAGTTCTTC. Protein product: CASSLGRGDSDEQFF.

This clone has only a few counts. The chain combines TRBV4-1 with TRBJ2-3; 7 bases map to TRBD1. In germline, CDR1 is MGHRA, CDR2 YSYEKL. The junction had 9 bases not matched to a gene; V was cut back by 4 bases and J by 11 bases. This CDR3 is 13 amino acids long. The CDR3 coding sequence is TGCGCCAGCAGCCTTGGGACAGCCGATTTGCAGTATTTT. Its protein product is CASSLGTADLQYF.

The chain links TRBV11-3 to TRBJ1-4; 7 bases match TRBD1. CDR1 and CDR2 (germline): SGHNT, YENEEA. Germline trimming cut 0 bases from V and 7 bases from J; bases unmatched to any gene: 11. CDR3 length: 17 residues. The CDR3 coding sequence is TGTGCCAGCAGCTTAGAAGGACAGGCTAAAGGGGGTGAAAAACTGTTTTTT. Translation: CASSLEGQAKGGEKLFF.

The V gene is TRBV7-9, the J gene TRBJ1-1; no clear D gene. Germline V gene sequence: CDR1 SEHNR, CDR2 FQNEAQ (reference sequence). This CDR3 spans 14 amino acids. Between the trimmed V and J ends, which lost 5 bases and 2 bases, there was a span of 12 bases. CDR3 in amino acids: CASSLEQANTEAFF. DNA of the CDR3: TGTGCCAGCAGCCTCGAGCAGGCAAACACTGAAGCTTTCTTT.

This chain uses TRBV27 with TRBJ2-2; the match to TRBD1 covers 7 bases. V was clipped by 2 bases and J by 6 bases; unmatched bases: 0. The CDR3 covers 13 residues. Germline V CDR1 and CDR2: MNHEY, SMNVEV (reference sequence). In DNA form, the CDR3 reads TGTGCCAGCAGTTTACAGGGGGCCGGGGAGCTGTTTTTT. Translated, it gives CASSLQGAGELFF.

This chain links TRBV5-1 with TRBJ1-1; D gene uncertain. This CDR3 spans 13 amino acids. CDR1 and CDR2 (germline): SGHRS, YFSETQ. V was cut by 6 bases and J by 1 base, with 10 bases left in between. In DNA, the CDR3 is TGCGCCAGCACCCGGACTGGGAACACTGAAGCTTTCTTT. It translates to CASTRTGNTEAFF.